In its sample, the clone carrying this TCR beta chain was seen many times. As yet, its antigen is unknown. This record belongs to a study of T cells in Graves' hyperthyroidism and ophthalmopathy. Exclusion of a patient resulted from uncontrolled infection, other autoimmune disease, pregnancy or lactation. Trimming cost V 3 bases and J 5 bases, with 8 bases left between them. This CDR3 comprises 13 residues. Whole-study results and caveats: Most thyroid clonotypes expanded above 0.001 were also detected in blood. A model of 13 V-J pairs discriminated ophthalmopathy from stable hyperthyroidism.

Amplified TCR beta CDR3 regions came from RNA transcripts. The HTBI set primed first-round TCR CDR3 RT-PCR. TCRdb reprocessed the multiplex PCR reads with MiXCR, giving one entry per CDR3 protein. The top ten hold roughly 19% of the sample, which has about 570,000 distinct CDR3 sequences, 35% to 55% seen once. Material: peripheral blood or thyroid tissue (not recorded which). The rearrangement uses TRBV12-3 or TRBV12-4 and TRBJ1-5; D is undetermined. The clonotype was recovered from an adult woman with Graves' disease, either hyperthyroidism or ophthalmopathy (not recorded which). Here the CDR3 DNA reads TGTGCCAGCAGTTTTCCTGGGGATCAGCCCCAGCATTTT. Protein product: CASSFPGDQPQHF.